What follows describes a single T cell receptor (beta chain). Its antigen is currently not known. No qualities accompany the bases; no much larger clone lies one base away. In the germline V gene, CDR1 corresponds to MGHRA and CDR2 to YSYEKL. The CDR3 holds 16 amino acids from the cysteine to the phenylalanine. The kept DNA is CDR3 alone, 48 bases in frame from the first base. The library was produced with the immunoSEQ multiplex PCR assay. The multiplex PCR relied on a mix of 60 forward primers for TCR Vbeta segments and 13 reverse primers for TCR Jbeta segments. Amplification of the CDR3 region of rearranged TCR beta genes was performed with a multiplex PCR assay on genomic DNA. On the Illumina HiSeq System, the amplified TCR beta libraries were sequenced as 87-base-pair reads. In the original analysis: A later analysis tallied roughly 76 million unique TCR beta chains across the approximately 670 repertoires, and some 12 million of those chains were shared by two or more donors. To remove PCR and sequencing errors, raw reads were error-corrected and collapsed into unique sequences using a nearest-neighbor algorithm that merged closely related sequences. To assign V, D and J gene segments, CDR3 sequences were aligned to IMGT reference sequences. Each retained sequence needed at least a six-nucleotide match to both a V gene segment and a J gene segment. Rearrangements were classified as productive when the CDR3 lacked stop codons and remained in frame with V and J, and all other rearrangements were classified as non-productive. Following IMGT convention, CDR3 was defined as the stretch from the second conserved V-encoded cysteine up to the conserved J-encoded phenylalanine. The earlier analysis of approximately 590 of the donors excluded any sequence lacking an unambiguous match to a single V gene segment. An earlier analysis of several hundred of the donors called V segments functional above 56.7% productive rearrangements and segregating when the between-donor standard deviation exceeded 5%. A statistical classification framework was developed to diagnose cytomegalovirus status using the catalog of TCR beta chain sequences. In a later analysis, V and J genes were assigned by comparing TCR nucleotide sequences against IMGT/GENE-DB human TR gene sequences. The TCRdist pipeline was used in a later analysis to assign CDR3 sequences and most-parsimonious VDJ recombination scenarios. In a later analysis, each TCR beta chain was defined by its CDR3 amino acid sequence together with its V-gene family, and reads lacking a unique V-gene family were excluded. In a later analysis, approximately 590 highly shared, low-generation-probability nucleotide sequences were removed to address suspected cross-contamination and a sequencing artifact. For each public chain, a later analysis derived a clonal expansion index from normalized ranks of inferred template counts within each repertoire. In a later analysis, generation probabilities were computed using a VDJ recombination model fitted to out-of-frame rearrangements, and the results were checked against IGoR. In a later analysis, hypergeometric tests were used to score TCR-TCR, TCR-HLA and TCR-CMV co-occurrence, with a repertoire-size bias correction applied to TCR pairs. False discovery rates were estimated in a later analysis by permuting HLA or CMV assignments 20 times. In a later analysis, co-occurring TCRs were grouped with DBSCAN, and TCRdist sequence similarity was added when clustering was performed within HLA-allele-positive subsets. Repertoires with fewer than 30,000 or more than 120,000 public chains were left out of co-occurrence clustering, as were several repertoires with anomalous nucleotide sharing. Not all clones reach the TCRdb copy of this immuneACCESS table, which keeps in-frame sequences only. Checked studies attribute under half of the gap to unresolved V genes and leave the rest unexplained. V and J calls and clone size are copied from that table; D and trimming were computed from the DNA. The sample includes more than 110,000 clones, with 78% observed a single time. Of the sample, less than 3% falls within the top ten clones.

The cohort was made up of about 610 healthy bone marrow donors. At the time of sampling, every cohort member was nominally healthy, though immune exposures that went unrecorded were likely present. The donor tested CMV seronegative and was one of the 352 seronegative cohort members. A peripheral blood sample was collected from each donor, and TCR beta sequencing was performed on peripheral blood mononuclear cells. Genomic DNA was extracted from the blood cell samples with the Qiagen DNeasy Blood Extraction Kit. This sample was included in a study of cytomegalovirus exposure and HLA in healthy donors (dated by TCRdb to 2017 to 2019). As for the study more broadly: An earlier analysis of roughly 610 of the donors reported approximately 280 Gb of sequence data and 90 million to 120 million unique TCR beta sequences obtained from around 170 million T cells. Roughly 300 gigabases of sequencing data and around 87 million unique TCR sequences were included in an early release covering roughly 600 HLA-typed donors. Of the roughly 400 genotyped donors, approximately 83% fell in the genetic ancestry cluster associated with self-reported Caucasian donors. The study was designed to test whether signatures of past pathogen exposure could be identified by cataloging public T cell receptors. The study profiled the T cell repertoires of some 610 subjects by immunosequencing and related them to cytomegalovirus serostatus. Besides the first cohort of 500 to 700 subjects, a separate validation cohort made up of 95 to 150 different subjects was used. To predict cytomegalovirus infection status, the study brought together high-throughput TCR immunosequencing, statistical association of individual TCRs with disease status, and machine learning. To study patterns of TCR occurrence, a later analysis re-analyzed previously published TCR beta repertoires from 600 to 750 donors and added high-resolution HLA genotyping. Rather than using new phenotypic data, the later analysis identified candidate immune exposures from TCR beta sequences and from how often those sequences occurred across donors. In an earlier analysis of roughly 580 of the donors, high-throughput TCR beta sequencing was used to judge whether each TCR beta V gene segment behaved as functional or pseudogenic. Donor age, sex, ethnicity and CMV serostatus were compiled alongside the repertoire data. A later genetic analysis used genome-wide SNP genotypes for 398 of the 666 donors, treating that subset as a discovery cohort. Every discovery cohort repertoire had been produced on one sequencing platform. Class I and class II HLA loci were covered by the typing at four-digit resolution. Typing coverage varied by locus: roughly 629-630 donors for A, B, C, DRB1 and DQB1; roughly 500 for DQA1; more than 600 for DPA1; 450 to 480 for DPB1. Four to six DR-DQ haplotypes were handled as single units for association and clustering because linkage in the cohort was strong. Among almost 400 genotyped donors of the cohort, an average of 235,054 unique TCR beta nucleotide sequences were sequenced per donor, roughly 20% of them non-productive. General conclusions and limits of the study: Because some donors lacked HLA typing at each locus, the association tests relied only on the typed subset. A few of the identified cytomegalovirus-associated TCR beta chains were confirmed in vitro to be specific for cytomegalovirus antigens. According to a later genetic analysis, donors in an Asian-associated ancestry cluster had fewer N-insertions in productive TCRs than the roughly 670-donor mean. A later genetic analysis associated a missense DCLRE1C variant with V-gene and J-gene trimming of TCR beta chains, and an independent cohort replicated the association. In both the original and validation cohorts, the classifier was reported to diagnose cytomegalovirus status with high specificity and sensitivity. Linkage disequilibrium might explain the correlated functional status among segregating V segments, but an unknown experimental factor could not be ruled out. The earlier analysis of some 540 of the donors excluded seventeen rarely observed V segments, including chromosome 9 orphons, because counts were too low. A further reported finding was that TCR beta sequences accurately predicted the HLA-A and HLA-B alleles for most subjects in the first cohort. Broadly in line with IMGT annotations, most TCR beta V segments showed up in productive rearrangements about 87% or about 30% of the time in an earlier analysis of several hundred of the donors. A cluster of highly shared sequence variants was judged likely to represent a technical artifact of the sequencing pipeline. Strong co-occurrence of HLA alleles, especially DR and DQ, made assigning TCR associations to individual alleles difficult. According to a later analysis, TCR association rates differed among HLA loci, with DRB1 alleles showing the most associated TCRs and HLA-C alleles showing the fewest. Most TCR sequences were seen in very few donors, while some public TCRs were found in many individuals. A total of around 150 TCR beta chains were listed by the study as associated with cytomegalovirus. Because the 87-base-pair reads could not distinguish some IMGT-functional V segments, including TRBV6-2 and TRBV6-3, those segments were excluded. A later analysis reported that several top co-occurrence clusters appeared linked to parvovirus B19, influenza, CMV and Epstein-Barr virus. According to a later analysis, most CMV-associated TCR beta chains appeared to be HLA-restricted, and the HLA associations seemed to be driven largely by CMV exposure. In a later analysis, some 18,000 TCR beta sequences were associated with specific HLA alleles at a false discovery rate of 0.05. It was suggested by the authors that the approach could potentially be generalized to other disease states and immunological phenotypes. The presence/absence analyses assumed that sequencing depth was roughly uniform across donors, and that assumption may not be true. Compared with equally common non-associated chains, HLA-associated TCR beta chains in a later analysis were more clonally expanded and had lower generation probabilities. CMV serostatus was the only immune exposure information available for the cohort. Only TCR beta chains were sequenced in this cohort, and the absence of alpha or paired-chain data limited detectable features.

This TCR was recovered from a male donor in good health and CMV-seronegative. Specimen: PBMCs. The rearrangement joined TRBV4-1 to TRBJ2-5, with TRBD2 matching 9 junction bases. The J call may be mistaken, given a closer DNA end match to TRBJ2-7. The CDR3 protein is CASSQDSLAGDYEQYF. DNA sequence: TGCGCCAGCAGCCAAGATTCGTTAGCGGGAGACTACGAGCAGTACTTC.